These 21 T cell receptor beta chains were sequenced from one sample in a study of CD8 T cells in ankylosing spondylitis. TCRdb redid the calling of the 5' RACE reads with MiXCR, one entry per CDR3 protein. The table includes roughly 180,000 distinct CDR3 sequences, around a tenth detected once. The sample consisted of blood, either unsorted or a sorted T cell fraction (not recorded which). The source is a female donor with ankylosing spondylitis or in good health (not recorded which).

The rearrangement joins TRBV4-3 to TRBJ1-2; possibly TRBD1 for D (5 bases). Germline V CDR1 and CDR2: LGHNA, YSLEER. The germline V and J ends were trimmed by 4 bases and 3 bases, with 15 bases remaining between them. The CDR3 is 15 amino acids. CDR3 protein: CASSRDRAGDYGYTF. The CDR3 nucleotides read TGCGCCAGCAGCCGGGACCGAGCAGGCGACTATGGCTACACCTTC.

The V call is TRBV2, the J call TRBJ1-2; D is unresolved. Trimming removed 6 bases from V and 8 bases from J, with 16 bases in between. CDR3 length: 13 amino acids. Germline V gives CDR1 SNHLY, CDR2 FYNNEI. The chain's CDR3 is CASRGYQESGYTF. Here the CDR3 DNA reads TGTGCCAGCAGGGGATACCAGGAGAGCGGCTACACCTTC.

The CDR3 sequence: CASSSTQGHEYNEQFF. The CDR3 bases are TGTGCCAGCAGTTCCACCCAGGGACACGAGTACAATGAGCAGTTCTTC. The chain has TRBV28 and TRBJ2-1, with a possible D match to TRBD1 (6 bases). V dropped 4 bases and J dropped 4 bases, with 17 bases sitting between them. The length of the CDR3 is 16 residues. Per the germline V gene, CDR1 is MDHEN and CDR2 is SYDVKM.

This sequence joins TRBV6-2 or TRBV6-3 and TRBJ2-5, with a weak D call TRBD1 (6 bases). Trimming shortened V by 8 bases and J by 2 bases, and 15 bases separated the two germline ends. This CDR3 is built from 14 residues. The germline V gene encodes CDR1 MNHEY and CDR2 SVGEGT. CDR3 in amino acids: CASQGLVIQETQYF. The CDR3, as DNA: TGTGCCAGCCAGGGGTTAGTTATACAAGAGACCCAGTACTTC.

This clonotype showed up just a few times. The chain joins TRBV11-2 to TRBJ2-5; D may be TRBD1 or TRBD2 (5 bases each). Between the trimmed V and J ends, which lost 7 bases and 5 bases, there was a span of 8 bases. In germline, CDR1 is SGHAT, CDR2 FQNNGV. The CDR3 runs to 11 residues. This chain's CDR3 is CASTGAETQYF. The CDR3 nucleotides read TGTGCCAGCACCGGGGCGGAGACCCAGTACTTC.

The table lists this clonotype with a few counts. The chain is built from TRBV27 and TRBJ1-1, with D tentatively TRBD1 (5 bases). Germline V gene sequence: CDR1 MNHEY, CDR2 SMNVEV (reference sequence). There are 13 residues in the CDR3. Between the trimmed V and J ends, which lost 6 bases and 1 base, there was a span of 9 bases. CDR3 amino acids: CASRQTANTEAFF. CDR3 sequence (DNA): TGTGCCAGCAGGCAGACAGCGAACACTGAAGCTTTCTTT.

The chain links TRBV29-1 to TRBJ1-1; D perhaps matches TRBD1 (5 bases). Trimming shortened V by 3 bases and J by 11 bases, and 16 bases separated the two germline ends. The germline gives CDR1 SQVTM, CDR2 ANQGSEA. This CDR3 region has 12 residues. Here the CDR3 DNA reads TGCAGCGTTGAGCCCCCGGGGCTCGAGGCTTTCTTT. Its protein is CSVEPPGLEAFF.

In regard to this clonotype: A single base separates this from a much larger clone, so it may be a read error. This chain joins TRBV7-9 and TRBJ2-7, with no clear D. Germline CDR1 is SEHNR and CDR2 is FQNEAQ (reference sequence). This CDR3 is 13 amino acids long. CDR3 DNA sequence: TGTGCCGGCAGCTTCGGTGTCGCCTACGAGCAGTACTTC. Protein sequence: CAGSFGVAYEQYF. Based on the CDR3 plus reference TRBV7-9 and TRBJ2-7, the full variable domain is DTGVSQNPRHKITKRGQNVTFRCDPISEHNRLYWYRQTLGQGPEFLTYFQNEAQLEKSRLLSDRFSAERPKGSFSTLEIQRTEQGDSAMYLCAGSFGVAYEQYFGPGTRLTVT.

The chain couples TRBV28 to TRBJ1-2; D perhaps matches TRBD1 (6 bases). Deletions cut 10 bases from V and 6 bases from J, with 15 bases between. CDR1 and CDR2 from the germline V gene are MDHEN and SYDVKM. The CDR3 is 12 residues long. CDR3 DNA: TGTGCCACCGGGGACAATTGGGATGGCTACACCTTC. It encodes CATGDNWDGYTF.

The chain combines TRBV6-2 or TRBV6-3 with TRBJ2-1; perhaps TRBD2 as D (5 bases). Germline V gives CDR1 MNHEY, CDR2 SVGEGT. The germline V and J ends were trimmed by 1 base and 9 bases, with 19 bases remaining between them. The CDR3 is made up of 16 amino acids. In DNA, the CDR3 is TGTGCCAGCAGTTACTGGGTATACCCGGTAGGACTTGAGCAGTTCTTC. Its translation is CASSYWVYPVGLEQFF.

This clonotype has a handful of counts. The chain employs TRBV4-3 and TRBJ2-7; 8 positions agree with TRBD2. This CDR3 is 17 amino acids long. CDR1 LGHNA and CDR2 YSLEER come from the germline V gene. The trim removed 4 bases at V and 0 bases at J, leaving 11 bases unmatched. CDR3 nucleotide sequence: TGCGCCAGCAGCCGGGGGACGTCCGGGACTAGCTCCTACGAGCAGTACTTC. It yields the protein CASSRGTSGTSSYEQYF.

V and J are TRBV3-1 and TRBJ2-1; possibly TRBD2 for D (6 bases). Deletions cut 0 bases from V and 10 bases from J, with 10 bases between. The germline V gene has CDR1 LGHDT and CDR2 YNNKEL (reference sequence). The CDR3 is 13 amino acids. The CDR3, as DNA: TGTGCCAGCAGCCAAGATTCCGGACTAGAGCAGTTCTTC. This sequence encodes CASSQDSGLEQFF.

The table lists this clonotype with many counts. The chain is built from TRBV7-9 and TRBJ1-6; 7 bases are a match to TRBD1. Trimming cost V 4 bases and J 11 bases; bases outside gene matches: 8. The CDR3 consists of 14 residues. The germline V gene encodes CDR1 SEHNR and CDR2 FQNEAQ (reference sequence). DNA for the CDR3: TGTGCCAGCAGCTCCTCTGGACAGGTGGCACCCCTCCACTTT. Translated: CASSSSGQVAPLHF. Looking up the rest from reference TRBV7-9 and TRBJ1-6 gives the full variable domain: DTGVSQNPRHKITKRGQNVTFRCDPISEHNRLYWYRQTLGQGPEFLTYFQNEAQLEKSRLLSDRFSAERPKGSFSTLEIQRTEQGDSAMYLCASSSSGQVAPLHFGNGTRLTVT.

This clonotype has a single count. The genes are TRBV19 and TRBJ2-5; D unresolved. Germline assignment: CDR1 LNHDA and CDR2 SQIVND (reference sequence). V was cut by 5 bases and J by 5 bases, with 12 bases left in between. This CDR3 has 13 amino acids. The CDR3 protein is CASSRSVLETQYF. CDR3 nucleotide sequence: TGTGCCAGTAGTCGGAGCGTCCTTGAGACCCAGTACTTC.

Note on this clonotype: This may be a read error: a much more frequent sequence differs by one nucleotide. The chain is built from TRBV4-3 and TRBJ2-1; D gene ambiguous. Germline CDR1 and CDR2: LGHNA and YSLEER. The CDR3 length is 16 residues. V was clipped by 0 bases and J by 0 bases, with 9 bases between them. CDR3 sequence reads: CASSQDPRGSYNEQFF. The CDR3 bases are TGCGCCAGCAGCCAAGATCCGAGAGGCTCCTACAATGAGCAGTTCTTC.

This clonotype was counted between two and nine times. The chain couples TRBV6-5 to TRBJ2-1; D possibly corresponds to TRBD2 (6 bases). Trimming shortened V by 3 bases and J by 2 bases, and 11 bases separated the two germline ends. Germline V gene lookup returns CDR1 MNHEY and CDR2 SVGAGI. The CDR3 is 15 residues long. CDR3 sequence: CASSYPGATYNEQFF. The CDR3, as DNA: TGTGCCAGCAGTTATCCGGGAGCCACCTACAATGAGCAGTTCTTC.

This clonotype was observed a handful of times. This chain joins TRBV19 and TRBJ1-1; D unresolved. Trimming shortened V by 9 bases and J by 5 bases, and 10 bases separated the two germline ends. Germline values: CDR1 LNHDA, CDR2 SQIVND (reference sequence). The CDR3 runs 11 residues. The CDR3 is CASHLGTEAFF. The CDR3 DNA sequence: TGTGCCAGCCACCTAGGGACTGAAGCTTTCTTT. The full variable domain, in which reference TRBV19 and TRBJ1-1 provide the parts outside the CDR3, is DGGITQSPKYLFRKEGQNVTLSCEQNLNHDAMYWYRQDPGQGLRLIYYSQIVNDFQKGDIAEGYSVSREKKESFPLTVTSAQKNPTAFYLCASHLGTEAFFGQGTRLTVV.

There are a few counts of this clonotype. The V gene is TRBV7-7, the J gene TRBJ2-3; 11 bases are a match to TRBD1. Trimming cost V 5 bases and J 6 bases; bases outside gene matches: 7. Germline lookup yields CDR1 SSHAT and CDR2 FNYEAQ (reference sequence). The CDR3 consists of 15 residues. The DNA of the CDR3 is TGTGCCAGCAGCCCAGGACAGGGGGCAGGGGATACGCAGTATTTT. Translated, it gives CASSPGQGAGDTQYF.

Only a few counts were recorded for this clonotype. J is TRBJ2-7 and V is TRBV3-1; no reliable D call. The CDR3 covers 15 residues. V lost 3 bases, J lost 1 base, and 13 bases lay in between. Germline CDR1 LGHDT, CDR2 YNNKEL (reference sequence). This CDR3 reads CASSQSPAVSYEQYF. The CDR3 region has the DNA TGTGCCAGCAGCCAGAGCCCAGCCGTTTCCTACGAGCAGTACTTC.

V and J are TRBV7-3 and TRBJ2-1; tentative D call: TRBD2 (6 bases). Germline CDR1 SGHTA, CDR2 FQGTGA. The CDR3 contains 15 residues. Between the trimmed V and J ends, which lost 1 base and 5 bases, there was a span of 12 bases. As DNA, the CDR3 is TGTGCCAGCAGCTTAAAGGGAGGCCCCAACAATGAGCAGTTCTTC. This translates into CASSLKGGPNNEQFF.

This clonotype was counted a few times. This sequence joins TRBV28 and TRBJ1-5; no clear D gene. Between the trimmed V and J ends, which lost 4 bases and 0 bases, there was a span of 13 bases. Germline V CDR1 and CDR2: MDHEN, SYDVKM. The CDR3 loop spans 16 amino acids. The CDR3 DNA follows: TGTGCCAGCAGTTCCCCAGGACTCTATAGCAATCAGCCCCAGCATTTT. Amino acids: CASSSPGLYSNQPQHF.